This T cell receptor beta chain was sequenced for a study of identical twins. Template switching, a step in the protocol, added a universal primer site, and cDNA carried unique molecular identifiers. TCRdb ran MiXCR on the 5' RACE reads and lists one entry per CDR3 protein. The data hold 450,000 or so distinct CDR3 sequences, with approximately 15% observed a single time. This clonotype has only one observation. This sample also appeared in a second study, on yellow fever vaccine responses in identical twins.

This receptor was obtained from a woman between 18 and 29 years old in good health. Sequences were obtained from CD4+ T cells sorted from blood.

CDR3 in amino acids: CASSTGTGNNEQFF. CDR3 DNA sequence: TGTGCCAGCAGCACCGGGACAGGGAACAATGAGCAGTTCTTC. V gene TRBV11-2 combines with J gene TRBJ2-1; 9 nucleotides match TRBD1. V trimming: 5 bases; J trimming: 5 bases; junction bases outside the gene matches: 4. Looked up from germline, CDR1 is SGHAT and CDR2 is FQNNGV. The CDR3 runs 14 residues.